This T cell receptor beta chain was identified in a study of OX40 agonist ivuxolimab in advanced cancers. There are 15 residues in the CDR3. After removal of 4 bases from V and 2 bases from J, the junction contained 4 bases not matched to a gene. Germline lookup yields CDR1 MNHNS and CDR2 SASEGT. Profiling relied on immunoSEQ multiplex PCR, and the TCRdb table lists in-frame clones only, not all of them. The sample lists about 24,000 clones, more than 75% occurring once. This chain links TRBV6-1 with TRBJ2-2; TRBD2 aligns across 7 bases. The specimen comprised CD4+ or CD8+ T cells sorted from blood, sampled in a trial of the OX40 agonist ivuxolimab. This receptor was taken from an adult with an advanced solid tumor such as melanoma, head and neck, liver or kidney cancer. The CDR3 here is CASSGASGNTGELFF. CDR3 DNA: TGTGCCAGCAGTGGGGCTAGCGGTAACACCGGGGAGCTGTTTTTT.